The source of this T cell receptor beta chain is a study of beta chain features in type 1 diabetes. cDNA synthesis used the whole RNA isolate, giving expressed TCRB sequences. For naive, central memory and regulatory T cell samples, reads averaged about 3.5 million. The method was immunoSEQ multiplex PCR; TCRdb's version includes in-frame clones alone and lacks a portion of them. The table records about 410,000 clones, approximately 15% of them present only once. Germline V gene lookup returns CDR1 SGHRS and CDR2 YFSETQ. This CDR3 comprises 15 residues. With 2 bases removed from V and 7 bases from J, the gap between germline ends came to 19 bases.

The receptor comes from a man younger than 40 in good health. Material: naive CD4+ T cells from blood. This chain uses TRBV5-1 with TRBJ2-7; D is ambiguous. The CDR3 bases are TGCGCCAGCAGCTTTGGCGGCCCCCTTTCCTGGGAGCAGTACTTC. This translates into CASSFGGPLSWEQYF.